The 24 T cell receptor beta chains listed next were all sequenced from one sample in a study of breast tumors, draining lymph nodes, adjacent tissues. From the multiplex PCR reads, TCRdb called clonotypes with MiXCR, one entry per CDR3 protein. The sample carries about 170,000 distinct CDR3 sequences, approximately 33% recorded once. Breast cancer patients provided tissue from their axillary draining lymph nodes. The sequenced material came from axillary lymph node tissue. These TCRs come from a female donor with breast cancer. Some clones in this sample may be carry-over from other donors' samples.

V is TRBV10-3 and J is TRBJ1-1; 9 bases are shared with TRBD1. The CDR3 loop spans 14 amino acids. Germline V gives CDR1 ENHRY, CDR2 SYGVKD. V shed 6 bases, J shed 3 bases, and the junction held 5 bases outside the gene matches. CDR3: CAIRGGQGDTEAFF. The CDR3 coding sequence is TGTGCCATCAGGGGGGGACAGGGCGACACTGAAGCTTTCTTT.

In this sample, this clonotype turned up many times. This sequence joins TRBV28 and TRBJ1-6; D unresolved. The germline gives CDR1 MDHEN, CDR2 SYDVKM. There are 15 residues in the CDR3. Trimming removed 6 bases at V and 3 bases at J, with 12 bases between. CDR3 loop: CASSPTRDYNSPLHF. Here the CDR3 DNA reads TGTGCCAGCAGCCCGACGAGGGACTATAATTCACCCCTCCACTTT.

This clonotype was found many times. The rearrangement joins TRBV7-2 to TRBJ1-5; D uncertain. This CDR3 spans 12 amino acids. Trimming took 5 bases from V and 11 from J, leaving 13 bases between them. Germline V lookup: CDR1 SGHTA, CDR2 FQGNSA. This chain's CDR3 is CASSPGHMTQHF. CDR3 in DNA: TGTGCCAGCAGCCCGGGCCATATGACCCAGCATTTT.

This clonotype appeared a few times. A much larger clone differs from this one at a single base, so this may be a read error. The genes are TRBV7-9 and TRBJ1-2; 7 bases match TRBD1. V was pared by 4 bases and J by 2 bases, with 7 bases of the junction left unmatched. The germline V gene has CDR1 SEHNR and CDR2 FQNEAQ (reference sequence). This CDR3 spans 15 amino acids. The CDR3 coding sequence is TGTGCCAGCAGCTCCTTGGACAGGACGAACTATGGCTACACCTTC. Amino acids: CASSSLDRTNYGYTF.

This clonotype has ten or more counts. The V call is TRBV5-1, the J call TRBJ2-2; a weak D match, TRBD2 (5 bases). The length of the CDR3 is 13 residues. CDR1 and CDR2 (germline): SGHRS, YFSETQ. Between the trimmed V and J ends, which lost 4 bases and 4 bases, there was a span of 8 bases. This CDR3 reads CASSTSGTGELFF. DNA of the CDR3: TGCGCCAGCAGCACTAGTGGCACCGGGGAGCTGTTTTTT.

Ten or more counts support this clonotype. J is TRBJ2-1 and V is TRBV2; D unresolved. Germline lookup yields CDR1 SNHLY and CDR2 FYNNEI. V lost 3 bases, J lost 7 bases, and 10 bases lay in between. CDR3 length: 13 amino acids. The chain's CDR3 is CASSDTTRNEQFF. CDR3 DNA: TGTGCCAGCAGTGACACCACTCGGAATGAGCAGTTCTTC.

This clonotype was counted at least ten times. The chain has TRBV29-1 and TRBJ2-7; possible D gene TRBD2, 6 bases. Germline lookup yields CDR1 SQVTM and CDR2 ANQGSEA. V shed 0 bases and J shed 4 bases, with 16 bases lying between them. There are 15 residues in the CDR3. This CDR3 is CSVEDLGAGTYEQYF. CDR3 nucleotides: TGCAGCGTTGAAGATTTAGGAGCAGGGACTTACGAGCAGTACTTC.

This clonotype was counted at least ten times. The chain joins TRBV29-1 to TRBJ2-5; D is undetermined. V lost 7 bases and J lost 2, with 17 bases in between. There are 14 residues in the CDR3. CDR1 and CDR2 (germline): SQVTM, ANQGSEA. The CDR3 sequence is CSAAAFVGQETQYF. CDR3 DNA sequence: TGCAGCGCCGCAGCGTTCGTCGGGCAAGAGACCCAGTACTTC.

In this sample, this clonotype turned up a few times. The chain joins TRBV7-2 to TRBJ1-1, with D possibly matching TRBD1 (6 bases). V dropped 4 bases and J dropped 4 bases, with 16 bases sitting between them. Germline V gives CDR1 SGHTA, CDR2 FQGNSA. The CDR3 contains 15 residues. The DNA of the CDR3 is TGTGCCAGCAGCTGGGATGGGGGGCGGAGCACTGAAGCTTTCTTT. This encodes CASSWDGGRSTEAFF.

About this clonotype itself: A read error may be the cause here, since a much bigger clone is one base away. V gene TRBV20-1 combines with J gene TRBJ2-5, with 7 bases fitting TRBD2. This CDR3 region has 11 residues. Germline V CDR1 and CDR2: DFQATT, SNEGSKA (reference sequence). CDR3 DNA: TGCAATGCCCCTAGGCGGGAGACCCAGTCCTTC. This translates into CNAPRRETQSF.

This clonotype was seen ten or more times. The chain joins TRBV27 to TRBJ1-6; D is unclear. The CDR3 has 12 amino acids. Germline V gene sequence: CDR1 MNHEY, CDR2 SMNVEV (reference sequence). V lost 3 bases and J 8 bases, leaving 5 bases between the germline ends. The CDR3: CASSLGYSPLHF. The CDR3 region has the DNA TGTGCCAGCAGTTTGGGGTATTCACCCCTCCACTTT.

The table lists this clonotype with many counts. V usage is TRBV25-1 and J usage is TRBJ2-3; D remains ambiguous. Germline values: CDR1 MGHDK, CDR2 SYGVNS. The CDR3 runs to 12 residues. Deletions cut 8 bases from V and 0 bases from J, with 6 bases between. The CDR3 sequence is CASGPSTDTQYF. CDR3 nucleotide sequence: TGTGCCAGCGGCCCCAGCACAGATACGCAGTATTTT. Using reference TRBV25-1 and TRBJ2-3 for the parts outside the CDR3, the full variable domain is EADIYQTPRYLVIGTGKKITLECSQTMGHDKMYWYQQDPGMELHLIHYSYGVNSTEKGDLSSESTVSRIRTEHFPLTLESARPSHTSQYLCASGPSTDTQYFGPGTRLTVL.

This clonotype was observed at least ten times. The chain combines TRBV19 with TRBJ1-2; D is possibly TRBD1 (5 bases). CDR1 is LNHDA, CDR2 SQIVND, per germline (reference sequence). The CDR3 length is 14 residues. V lost 5 bases and J lost 8, with 18 bases in between. The CDR3 coding sequence is TGTGCCAGTAGTGACCCCGGGACCGACCTGGGCTACACCTTC. Its translation: CASSDPGTDLGYTF.

To note about this clonotype: A junction boundary mismatches the germline segment, possibly from a read error. The rearrangement links TRBV19 to TRBJ2-7, with D possibly being TRBD2 (6 bases). Per the germline V gene, CDR1 is LNHDA and CDR2 is SQIVND (reference sequence). This CDR3 is 14 amino acids long. The CDR3 here is CACSPRASEYEQYF. Here the CDR3 DNA reads TGTGCCTGTAGTCCCCGGGCTAGCGAATACGAGCAGTACTTC.

A word on this clonotype: Just one base apart from a much larger clone, this may be a read error. The chain combines TRBV6-4 with TRBJ1-5; unclear D gene. The length of the CDR3 is 15 residues. Germline V gives CDR1 MRHNA, CDR2 SNTAGT. The CDR3 loop reads CASSLLGGSNQPQRF. For the CDR3, the DNA is TGTGCCAGCAGTTTATTGGGCGGTAGCAATCAGCCCCAGCGTTTT.

With regard to this clonotype: This may arise from a read error, as a much more abundant clone is one base away. This chain connects TRBV20-1 to TRBJ2-7, with D possibly matching TRBD1 (6 bases). Germline V gives CDR1 DFQATT, CDR2 SNEGSKA (reference sequence). The CDR3 spans 12 residues. The CDR3 bases are TGCAGTGGGAGGCTGACAGGCTACGAGCCGTACTTC. Translation gives CSGRLTGYEPYF.

In this sample, this clonotype turned up many times. This may arise from a read error, as a much more abundant clone is one base away. The chain combines TRBV5-1 with TRBJ2-7; no reliable D call. The CDR3 is made up of 12 amino acids. Germline V gene lookup returns CDR1 SGHRS and CDR2 YFSETQ. This CDR3 reads CASSARSHEQYF. The CDR3, as DNA: TGCGCCAGCAGCGCCCGCTCCCACGAGCAGTACTTC.

This clonotype showed up many times. The rearrangement joins TRBV12-3 or TRBV12-4 to TRBJ2-6; D remains ambiguous. V lost 5 bases and J lost 0, with 14 bases in between. This CDR3 has 17 amino acids. The CDR3 DNA follows: TGTGCCAGCAGTACCAGTTGGCTTGCCTCTGGGGCCAACGTCCTGACTTTC. Amino acids: CASSTSWLASGANVLTF.

There are a few counts of this clonotype. This clone may be a read error of a much larger clone one base away. This chain links TRBV6-5 with TRBJ2-7; 9 nucleotides agree with TRBD2. The CDR3 spans 16 residues. Germline trimming cut 5 bases from V and 6 bases from J; bases unmatched to any gene: 14. Germline V CDR1 and CDR2: MNHEY, SVGAGI. The chain's CDR3 is CASSHEIGTSPSEQYF. CDR3 DNA sequence: TGTGCCAGCAGTCACGAAATTGGGACTAGCCCCAGCGAGCAGTACTTC.

Only a few counts were recorded for this clonotype. This may come from a read error, since a much larger clone is one base off. The rearrangement joins TRBV20-1 to TRBJ2-7; D is unclear. The germline V and J ends were trimmed by 1 base and 2 bases, with 12 bases remaining between them. This CDR3 spans 14 amino acids. Germline V gives CDR1 DFQATT, CDR2 SNEGSKA (reference sequence). CDR3 DNA: TGCAGTGCTAGAGGGGTAGCTCCCCCCTACGAGCAGTACTTC. This sequence encodes CSARGVAPPYEQYF.

This clonotype occurred a few times. With a much larger clone just one base away, this may be a read error. This chain uses TRBV27 with TRBJ2-3; 9 bases are a match to TRBD2. CDR1 and CDR2 from the germline V gene are MNHEY and SMNVEV (reference sequence). The CDR3 contains 15 residues. As DNA, the CDR3 is TGTGCCAGCGGTTTAAAAGCGGGGGGTACAGATACGCAGTATTTT. Residues: CASGLKAGGTDTQYF.

This clonotype was seen at least ten times. The rearrangement joins TRBV20-1 to TRBJ2-1; D unresolved. The CDR3 has 13 residues. Germline CDR1 DFQATT, CDR2 SNEGSKA (reference sequence). V shed 1 base and J shed 2 bases, with 6 bases lying between them. As DNA, the CDR3 is TGCAGTGCTAGAGGGGGAACCTACAATGAGCAGTTCTTC. It codes for CSARGGTYNEQFF.

CDR3 coding DNA: TGTGCTAGTGGTTCGACAAGCCATGTCTCTGGAAACACCATATATTTT. Translated: CASGSTSHVSGNTIYF. The J gene is TRBJ1-3, the V gene TRBV12-5; no clear D. The CDR3 totals 16 residues. Germline-derived CDR1 and CDR2 are LGHNT and FRNRAP. The germline V and J ends were trimmed by 4 bases and 0 bases, with 13 bases remaining between them.

The genes are TRBV7-6 and TRBJ2-1; possibly TRBD1 for D (5 bases). This CDR3 has 16 amino acids. The germline V and J ends were trimmed by 2 bases and 8 bases, with 19 bases remaining between them. Germline values: CDR1 SGHVS, CDR2 FNYEAQ. This CDR3 reads CASSLSGPDSVDEQFF. As DNA, the CDR3 is TGTGCCAGCAGCTTATCCGGGCCCGACAGCGTCGATGAGCAGTTCTTC.